The TCR beta chain under discussion was sequenced for a study of cytomegalovirus exposure and HLA in healthy donors (dated by TCRdb to about 2017). Looking at the study overall: An earlier analysis of approximately 640 of the donors reported about 250 Gb of sequence data and 117 million unique TCR beta sequences from roughly 180 million T cells. Approximately 310 gigabases of sequencing data and 70 million to 100 million unique TCR sequences were included in an early release covering about 600 HLA-typed donors. Across about 380 genotyped donors of the cohort, an average of about 200,000 unique TCR beta nucleotide sequences per donor were sequenced, and roughly a sixth of those sequences were non-productive. Among the 398 genotyped donors, under 90% belonged to the genetic ancestry cluster associated with self-reported Caucasian donors. Every discovery cohort repertoire had been produced on one sequencing platform. The T cell repertoires of 670 or so subjects were profiled by immunosequencing and related to cytomegalovirus serostatus. An earlier analysis of a few hundred of the donors applied high-throughput TCR beta sequencing to assess whether each TCR beta V gene segment acted as functional or pseudogenic. In a later analysis, previously published TCR beta repertoires from 666 donors were re-analyzed and high-resolution HLA genotyping was added so that TCR occurrence patterns could be studied. The study aimed to test whether signatures of past pathogen exposure could be identified by cataloging public T cell receptors. In addition to the first cohort of around 670 subjects, a separate validation cohort of under 150 different subjects was used. In a later genetic analysis, genome-wide SNP genotypes for 398 of the 666 donors were used, and that subset was treated as a discovery cohort. In the later analysis, no new phenotypic data were used to find candidate immune exposures; instead, reliance was placed on TCR beta sequences and their occurrence across donors. The study combined high-throughput TCR immunosequencing, statistical association of individual TCRs with disease status, and machine learning to predict cytomegalovirus infection status. Alongside the repertoire data, information on donor age, sex, ethnicity and CMV serostatus was compiled. Because of strong linkage in the cohort, four or five DR-DQ haplotypes were treated as single units for association and clustering. The number of typed donors differed by locus: roughly 629-640 for A, B, C, DRB1 and DQB1; 522 for DQA1; about 600 for DPA1; and roughly 450 for DPB1. Class I and class II HLA loci were covered by the typing at four-digit resolution.

Receptor libraries were prepared by the immunoSEQ multiplex PCR assay. A mixture of 60 forward primers for TCR Vbeta segments and 13 reverse primers for TCR Jbeta segments was used in the multiplex PCR. Amplification of the CDR3 region of rearranged TCR beta genes was performed with a multiplex PCR assay on genomic DNA. The Illumina HiSeq System was used to sequence the amplified TCR beta libraries as 87-base-pair reads. Per the original workflow: A later analysis counted 75 million to 100 million unique TCR beta chains across the 670 or so repertoires, and around 12 million of these chains were shared by at least two donors. Raw reads were error-corrected and collapsed into unique sequences with a nearest-neighbor algorithm that merged closely related sequences to remove PCR and sequencing errors. Alignment of CDR3 sequences to IMGT reference sequences was used to assign V, D and J gene segments. For a sequence to be retained, a match of at least six nucleotides to both a V gene segment and a J gene segment was required. Rearrangements were classified as productive when the CDR3 lacked stop codons and remained in frame with V and J, and all other rearrangements were classified as non-productive. CDR3 was defined according to IMGT convention as the region running from the second conserved V-encoded cysteine to the conserved J-encoded phenylalanine. Sequences without an unambiguous match to a single V gene segment were excluded from the earlier analysis of about 600 of the donors. In an earlier analysis of roughly 600 of the donors, a V segment was called functional when productive rearrangements were above 56.7%, and segregating when the standard deviation between donors exceeded 5%. A statistical classification framework was developed to diagnose cytomegalovirus status using the catalog of TCR beta chain sequences. V and J gene assignment, in a later analysis, came from comparing TCR nucleotide sequences with IMGT/GENE-DB human TR gene sequences. In a later analysis, CDR3 sequences and most-parsimonious VDJ recombination scenarios were assigned using the TCRdist pipeline. In a later analysis, each TCR beta chain was defined by its CDR3 amino acid sequence together with its V-gene family, and reads without a unique V-gene family were excluded. As a way to deal with suspected cross-contamination and a sequencing artifact, a later analysis dropped 450 to 600 nucleotide sequences that were highly shared and had low generation probability. In a later analysis, a clonal expansion index for each public chain was calculated from normalized within-repertoire ranks of inferred template counts. In a later analysis, generation probabilities were computed using a VDJ recombination model fitted to out-of-frame rearrangements, and the results were checked against IGoR. In a later analysis, hypergeometric tests were used to score TCR-TCR, TCR-HLA and TCR-CMV co-occurrence, with a repertoire-size bias correction applied to TCR pairs. In a later analysis, false discovery rates were estimated by permuting HLA or CMV assignments 20 times. In a later analysis, co-occurring TCRs were grouped using DBSCAN, with TCRdist sequence similarity added in when clustering inside HLA-allele-positive subsets. For co-occurrence clustering, repertoires with fewer than 30,000 or more than 120,000 public chains were excluded, along with 4 to 6 repertoires with anomalous nucleotide sharing. This immuneACCESS table, as held by TCRdb, lists in-frame sequences with V and J called but not all clones. Of the missing ones, under half trace to an unresolved V gene in checked studies; the others have no known cause. Clonal size and the V and J genes are those of that table, whereas D and trimming came from the DNA. This sample is represented by about 70,000 clones; roughly 74% of them were singletons. About an eighth of the sample is held by the ten biggest clonotypes.

A note on this clone: Its cognate antigen has yet to be identified. No much larger clonotype is one base removed from it; base qualities were not supplied.

From a lookup of the germline V gene, CDR1 and CDR2 are MDHEN and SYDVKM. V and J lose 6 bases and 2 bases, and a span of 17 bases separates them. Spanning cysteine to phenylalanine, the CDR3 consists of 16 amino acids. The only DNA kept is the CDR3, 48 bases in frame from the first base. Study-wide findings and limitations: Most TCR sequences were seen in very few donors, while some public TCRs were found in many individuals. The 87-base-pair reads could not distinguish some IMGT-functional V segments, including TRBV6-2 and TRBV6-3, so those segments were excluded. An earlier analysis of approximately 600 of the donors showed that most TCR beta V segments appeared in productive rearrangements either about 90% or about 30% of the time, which broadly matched IMGT annotations. Most CMV-associated TCR beta chains appeared to be HLA-restricted in a later analysis, and the HLA associations seemed to be driven largely by CMV exposure. In this cohort, only TCR beta chains were sequenced, and detectable features were limited by the absence of alpha or paired-chain data. A further reported finding was that TCR beta sequences accurately predicted the HLA-A and HLA-B alleles for most subjects in the first cohort. When HLA alleles, especially DR and DQ, strongly co-occurred, attributing TCR associations to individual alleles was difficult. According to a later genetic analysis, donors in an Asian-associated ancestry cluster had fewer N-insertions in productive TCRs than the approximately 670-donor mean. Presence/absence analyses assumed roughly uniform sequencing depth across donors, an assumption that may not hold. Correlated functional status among segregating V segments might be attributable to linkage disequilibrium, but an unknown experimental factor could not be ruled out. For the cohort, immune exposure information was limited to CMV serostatus. According to a later analysis, TCR association rates differed among HLA loci, with DRB1 alleles showing the most associated TCRs and HLA-C alleles showing the fewest. In a later analysis, HLA-associated TCR beta chains showed more clonal expansion and lower generation probabilities than non-associated chains that were equally common. The authors suggested that the approach could potentially be generalized to other disease states and immunological phenotypes. At a false discovery rate of 0.05, a later analysis linked 16,000 or so TCR beta sequences to specific HLA alleles. A later analysis reported that several top co-occurrence clusters appeared linked to parvovirus B19, influenza, CMV and Epstein-Barr virus. The study gave a list of some 150 TCR beta chains associated with cytomegalovirus. Because HLA typing was missing for some donors at each locus, association tests included only the typed subset. A group of highly shared sequence variants was considered likely to be a technical artifact of the sequencing pipeline. Because counts were too low, some 16 rarely observed V segments, including chromosome 9 orphons, were excluded from the earlier analysis of several hundred of the donors. In both the original and validation cohorts, the classifier was reported to diagnose cytomegalovirus status with high specificity and sensitivity. V-gene and J-gene trimming of TCR beta chains was associated with a missense DCLRE1C variant in a later genetic analysis, and the association was replicated in an independent cohort. In vitro tests confirmed that a few of the cytomegalovirus-associated TCR beta chains recognize cytomegalovirus antigens.

In total, approximately 690 healthy bone marrow donors made up the cohort. At the time of sampling, every cohort member was nominally healthy, though immune exposures that went unrecorded were likely present. CMV serostatus was recorded as positive for just under 300 and negative for 352 of the 666 cohort members, whereas no CMV serostatus was recorded for the donor in question. Each donor provided a peripheral blood sample, and peripheral blood mononuclear cells were used for TCR beta sequencing. Genomic DNA was extracted from the blood cell samples with the Qiagen DNeasy Blood Extraction Kit. The TCR originated in a human donor in good health. Sequencing was carried out using PBMCs. The chain links TRBV28 with TRBJ1-3; TRBD1 is perhaps the D gene, given 5 matching bases. The nucleotides read TGTGCCAGCAGCCCAGGAGGGACGTACCCTGGAAACACCATATATTTT. It codes for CASSPGGTYPGNTIYF.